Here is one T cell receptor beta chain with its context. Its antigen has not been determined. No qualities accompany the bases; no much larger clone lies one base away. Participants in the prospective study were aged roughly 18 to 100 years, lived in some 24 United States geographic areas, and enrolled through a virtual design. To assign participants to cohorts, the prospective study relied on clinical history that participants themselves reported in a screening survey and a study questionnaire. ImmuneRACE Cohort 3 recovered participants were defined by two consecutive negative NP/OP PCR tests, healthcare professional clearance, or symptom resolution. Each participant in the prospective study had whole blood, serum and a nasopharyngeal or oropharyngeal swab collected by mobile phlebotomists. Over a roughly 2-month period, participants in the prospective study had the option of providing additional blood draws and questionnaires. Before DNA extraction, prospective study blood samples were shipped either frozen or at room temperature.

This entry is derived from a study of blood T cell repertoires in COVID-19 (TCRdb year 2020). Looking at the study overall: Samples from collaborators originated in the United States, Italy and Spain and spanned both the acute and convalescent phases of COVID-19. The repertoires were released in a freely available public database meant as a resource for research on the immune response to SARS-CoV-2. Nearly every sample came with metadata listing a de-identified subject ID, COVID-19 status, age in years and sex. The samples were drawn from two sources: the first 160 participants of the ongoing ImmuneRACE study, and 1,000 to 1,500 subjects contributed by 6 global collaborators. Where HLA class I and class II types were available, the types were taken from metadata supplied by the sample provider, not from assay-based typing. The material from the prospective study consisted of cDNA or gDNA derived from T cells, B-cell-depleted T cells, or PBMCs. Subjects who had been exposed to COVID-19, were actively infected with it, or had recovered from it provided the deeply sampled blood TCRbeta repertoires that made up the dataset. The investigation overall reported the following: The amount of clinical and demographic metadata varied by source and participant and was provided uncurated.

As encoded in the germline V gene (reference sequence), CDR1 is LNHDA while CDR2 is SQIVND. The CDR3, cysteine through phenylalanine, is 16 amino acids long. The DNA shown is the 48-base CDR3, in frame from base 1. V is shortened by 0 bases, J by 4 bases, and the region joining them spans 15 bases. TCRbeta CDR3 regions were amplified from genomic DNA using the immunoSEQ Assay, a bias-controlled multiplex PCR. In the source study's methods: Nucleated cell counts per sample were estimated from amplification of reference gene primers within the assay. To quantify the absolute abundance of each unique TCRbeta CDR3 rearrangement, sequence reads were collapsed and filtered. For each sample, productive Simpson clonality was calculated as the square root of Simpson's diversity index across productive rearrangements. TCRdb mirrors the immuneACCESS table, restricted to in-frame sequences. Some clones are absent from its copies; in checked studies, under half trace to an unresolved V gene, and the reason for the others is unknown. The D gene and trimming were derived from the DNA, and the V and J assignments and clone size from that table. Within this sample are hundreds of thousands of clones, with 85% to 95% of them counted one time only. In total, the top ten clones hold less than 2.5% of the sample.

This receptor was identified in a young woman who had recovered from COVID-19. In this chain, TRBV19 is recombined with TRBJ2-5, and perhaps TRBD1 as D gene, on 5 matching bases. The sample consisted of PBMCs or T cells enriched from blood (not recorded which). Here the CDR3 is given as CASSIDSSFRAETQYF. The nucleotides are TGTGCCAGTAGTATAGATTCAAGTTTCAGGGCAGAGACCCAGTACTTC.